Shown below are 5 T cell receptor beta chains from a single sample sequenced in a study of cytomegalovirus exposure and HLA in healthy donors. Vbeta (60) and Jbeta (13) primers were used in the PCR. Method: immunoSEQ multiplex PCR; TCRdb's copy keeps in-frame clones and lacks some. Of some 150,000 clones listed, 80% are singletons. The sample comprised PBMCs. The receptors originated from a man aged 30-40 years in good health and CMV-seropositive.

In this sample, this clone turned up once. This chain links TRBV2 with TRBJ2-1; TRBD1 matches at 7 bases. With 11 bases clipped from V and 4 bases from J, the junction kept 8 bases outside the gene matches. CDR1 SNHLY and CDR2 FYNNEI come from the germline V gene. CDR3 length equals 13 residues. CDR3 bases: TGTGCCGGTGGGGGACAGAAGTACAATGAGCAGTTCTTC. Translation gives CAGGGQKYNEQFF.

Worth noting for this clone: A junction boundary mismatches the germline segment, possibly from a read error. The genes are TRBV7-7 and TRBJ2-2; 12 positions agree with TRBD1. Germline values: CDR1 SSHAT, CDR2 FNYEAQ (reference sequence). This CDR3 contains 16 residues. The CDR3 loop reads CASSSWGQGATGELFF. CDR3 coding DNA: TGTGCTAGCAGCTCGTGGGGACAGGGGGCTACCGGGGAGCTGTTTTTT.

The rearrangement joins TRBV5-1 to TRBJ2-7, with D maybe TRBD2 (5 bases). V dropped 4 bases and J dropped 5 bases, with 19 bases sitting between them. This CDR3 region has 15 residues. Germline CDR1 SGHRS, CDR2 YFSETQ. CDR3 in DNA: TGCGCCAGCAGCGCTTCCCTGCTAGCTTCCAACGAGCAGTACTTC. It translates to CASSASLLASNEQYF. The complete variable domain, with remaining parts taken from reference TRBV5-1 and TRBJ2-7, reads KAGVTQTPRYLIKTRGQQVTLSCSPISGHRSVSWYQQTPGQGLQFLFEYFSETQRNKGNFPGRFSGRQFSNSRSEMNVSTLELGDSALYLCASSASLLASNEQYFGPGTRLTVT.

This clone was seen a few times. V gene TRBV18 combines with J gene TRBJ1-3; unclear D gene. Trimming left V 0 bases short and J 0 bases short, with 15 bases between. Germline CDR1 KGHSH, CDR2 LQKENI. This CDR3 spans 18 amino acids. CDR3 nucleotides: TGTGCCAGCTCACCACCGAACAGCCTATCACACTCTGGAAACACCATATATTTT. Protein: CASSPPNSLSHSGNTIYF. The variable domain in full, completed from reference TRBV18 and TRBJ1-3, reads NAGVMQNPRHLVRRRGQEARLRCSPMKGHSHVYWYRQLPEEGLKFMVYLQKENIIDESGMPKERFSAEFPKEGPSILRIQQVVRGDSAAYFCASSPPNSLSHSGNTIYFGEGSWLTVV.

V and J are TRBV4-1 and TRBJ2-5, with a possible D match to TRBD2 (6 bases). V was shortened by 1 base and J by 4 bases, with 10 bases between the two germline ends. This CDR3 is built from 14 residues. CDR1 is MGHRA and CDR2 is YSYEKL in the germline V gene. The CDR3 nucleotides read TGCGCCAGCAGCCAAGGCGCGGGAAGAGAGACCCAGTACTTC. It specifies CASSQGAGRETQYF.